Given below is one T cell receptor beta chain in context. These data are taken from a study of patients and donors after allogeneic stem cell transplantation. The CDR3 is 15 residues long. Germline lookup yields CDR1 KGHDR and CDR2 SFDVKD. V was trimmed by 5 bases and J by 5 bases, leaving 15 bases between them. TCRdb analysed the RT-PCR reads with MiXCR anew, one entry per CDR3 protein. The data contain about a million distinct CDR3 sequences, approximately 18% of them seen just once; the ten biggest clones take up 5.5% to 6.5%. The TCR originated in a human donor who was either an allogeneic HSCT recipient or a stem cell or donor lymphocyte infusion donor (not recorded which). It is not recorded whose cells these are; they may come from a transplant donor. Material: blood, either unsorted or a sorted T cell fraction (not recorded which). The genes are TRBV24-1 and TRBJ2-1; D might be TRBD1 (6 bases). The CDR3: CATSASQGINNEQFF. As DNA, the CDR3 is TGTGCCACCAGTGCTAGCCAGGGGATTAACAATGAGCAGTTCTTC.